This entry is about one TCR beta chain. These data belong to a study of blood T cell repertoires in COVID-19. About the study: Samples taken during acute and convalescent COVID-19 were collected in the United States, Italy and Spain.

The protocol was immunoSEQ multiplex PCR, while the TCRdb copy is restricted to in-frame clones and leaves out a portion. The data show 250,000 to 300,000 clones, roughly 87% seen once. The TCR comes from a woman in her thirties with acute or convalescent COVID-19. Sequences were obtained from peripheral blood.

The CDR3 loop reads CASSIGTSGRGRETQYF. In DNA, the CDR3 is TGTGCCAGTAGTATAGGGACTAGCGGGAGGGGGCGGGAGACCCAGTACTTC. The chain uses TRBV19 and TRBJ2-5; 15 bases align to TRBD2. V lost 1 base to trimming and J lost 5 bases; unmatched junction nucleotides: 5. The germline V gene has CDR1 LNHDA and CDR2 SQIVND (reference sequence). This CDR3 spans 17 amino acids.